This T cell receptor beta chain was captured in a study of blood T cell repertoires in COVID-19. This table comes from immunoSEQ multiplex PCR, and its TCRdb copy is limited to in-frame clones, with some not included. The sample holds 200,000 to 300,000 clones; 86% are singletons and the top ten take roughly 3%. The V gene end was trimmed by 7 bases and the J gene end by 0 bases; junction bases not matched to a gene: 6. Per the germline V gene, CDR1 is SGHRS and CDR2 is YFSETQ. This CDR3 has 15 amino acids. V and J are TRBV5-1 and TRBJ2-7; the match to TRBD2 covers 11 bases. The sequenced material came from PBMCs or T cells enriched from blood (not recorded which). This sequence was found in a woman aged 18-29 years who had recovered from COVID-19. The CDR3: CASGPTSGASYEQYF. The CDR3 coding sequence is TGCGCCAGCGGACCGACTAGCGGGGCCTCCTACGAGCAGTACTTC.